The 19 T cell receptor beta chains listed next were all sequenced from one sample in a study of cytomegalovirus exposure and HLA in healthy donors. The PCR had 60 Vbeta and 13 Jbeta primers. TCRdb's table, derived via immunoSEQ multiplex PCR, lists solely in-frame clones and lacks some. Found here are 150,000 to 200,000 clones, just under 80% of them singletons; the top ten hold around a tenth. The sequenced material came from PBMCs. The origin of the receptors is a man between 18 and 29 years old in good health and CMV-seropositive.

The chain joins TRBV5-1 to TRBJ1-2; 9 bases agree with TRBD1. This CDR3 is 13 amino acids long. V was pared by 2 bases and J by 8 bases, with 4 bases of the junction left unmatched. Per the germline V gene, CDR1 is SGHRS and CDR2 is YFSETQ. The CDR3 nucleotides read TGCGCCAGCAGCTTCCGGGACAGGGACGGCTACACCTTC. It codes for CASSFRDRDGYTF.

This sequence joins TRBV13 and TRBJ2-7, with 10 bases identical to TRBD2. The germline CDR1 and CDR2 sequences are PRHDT and FYEKMQ (reference sequence). The CDR3 has 15 amino acids. J gave up 2 bases and V 4 bases, and 5 bases lay outside the gene matches. The CDR3 protein is CASSSSGLATYEQYF. Written as DNA, the CDR3 is TGTGCCAGCAGCTCGTCGGGACTAGCGACCTACGAGCAGTACTTC.

The gene calls are TRBV7-8 and TRBJ2-7; tentatively, D is TRBD1 (5 bases). The CDR3 runs to 15 residues. The germline gives CDR1 SGHVS, CDR2 FQNEAQ. The ends were cut back, 5 bases at V and 3 bases at J, with 17 bases in the middle. The CDR3 loop is CASSPGAGRYYEQYF. The CDR3 bases are TGTGCCAGCAGCCCTGGGGCAGGCCGATACTACGAGCAGTACTTC. Drawing the rest from reference TRBV7-8 and TRBJ2-7, the complete variable domain is GAGVSQSPRYKVAKRGQDVALRCDPISGHVSLFWYQQALGQGPEFLTYFQNEAQLDKSGLPSDRFFAERPEGSVSTLKIQRTQQEDSAVYLCASSPGAGRYYEQYFGPGTRLTVT.

The chain combines TRBV6-4 with TRBJ2-2; possible D gene TRBD1, 6 bases. V was cut by 4 bases and J by 3 bases, with 9 bases left in between. Germline V gene sequence: CDR1 MRHNA, CDR2 SNTAGT. The CDR3 loop spans 14 amino acids. The CDR3 DNA reads as TGTGCCAGCAGTGGGGACAAAGACACCGGGGAGCTGTTTTTT. Protein sequence: CASSGDKDTGELFF.

The chain employs TRBV7-2 and TRBJ2-7; weak D call: TRBD2 (5 bases). The V and J ends lost 5 bases and 6 bases respectively, with 14 bases between them. Germline V gene sequence: CDR1 SGHTA, CDR2 FQGNSA. The CDR3 is 13 residues long. As DNA, the CDR3 is TGTGCCAGCAGCCCGGGAACTTACTCCGAGCAGTACTTC. Amino acids: CASSPGTYSEQYF.

The chain recombines TRBV9 with TRBJ2-1, with 7 bases that match TRBD2. Per germline, CDR1 SGDLS and CDR2 YYNGEE. Trimming at V came to 3 bases and at J to 8 bases, leaving 11 bases not matched to a gene. The CDR3 length is 15 residues. CDR3 DNA sequence: TGTGCCAGCAGCGAACTAGTGGGGGGGGTCGATGAGCAGTTCTTC. It translates to CASSELVGGVDEQFF.

V and J are TRBV11-1 and TRBJ2-1, with unresolved D. Germline CDR1 and CDR2: SGHAT and FQDESV (reference sequence). V was pared by 2 bases and J by 9 bases, with 8 bases between. This CDR3 is 12 amino acids long. The CDR3 spells CASSLTQTEQFF. DNA of the CDR3: TGTGCCAGCAGCTTAACACAGACTGAGCAGTTCTTC.

This chain uses TRBV5-6 with TRBJ1-5, with D perhaps TRBD1 (5 bases). CDR3 length: 15 amino acids. Trimming removed 2 bases at V and 6 bases at J, with 15 bases between. Germline V lookup: CDR1 SGHDT, CDR2 YYEEEE. CDR3 sequence: CASSFGAAGGQPQHF. The CDR3 nucleotides are TGTGCCAGCAGCTTTGGGGCTGCCGGGGGTCAGCCCCAGCATTTT.

V usage is TRBV5-6 and J usage is TRBJ2-7; possible D gene TRBD1, 6 bases. This CDR3 contains 13 residues. V lost 2 bases and J 2 bases, leaving 8 bases between the germline ends. In germline, CDR1 is SGHDT, CDR2 YYEEEE. CDR3 nucleotides: TGTGCCAGCAGCTTATGGACAGCCTACGAGCAGTACTTC. Its protein is CASSLWTAYEQYF.

This chain connects TRBV4-1 to TRBJ2-7, with TRBD2 matching over 11 bases. This CDR3 has 16 residues. The V gene's germline CDR1 is MGHRA and CDR2 YSYEKL. With V trimmed by 1 base and J by 2 bases, 4 bases remained unmatched. The CDR3 reads CASSQVIAGGAYEQYF. CDR3 DNA sequence: TGCGCCAGCAGCCAAGTGATAGCGGGAGGGGCCTACGAGCAGTACTTC.

The chain is built from TRBV2 and TRBJ1-1, with D unresolved. The ends were cut back, 4 bases at V and 3 bases at J, with 9 bases in the middle. Per the germline V gene, CDR1 is SNHLY and CDR2 is FYNNEI. This CDR3 has 13 residues. The CDR3 DNA follows: TGTGCCAGCAGTGTAGACACGGACACTGAAGCTTTCTTT. Amino acids: CASSVDTDTEAFF.

The chain employs TRBV5-4 and TRBJ2-5, with 8 bases aligning to TRBD2. The length of the CDR3 is 16 residues. Trimming took 0 bases from V and 4 from J; bases not matched to a gene: 8. Germline lookup yields CDR1 SGHNT and CDR2 YYREEE (reference sequence). The CDR3 loop reads CASSLAGGGPPETQYF. CDR3 DNA: TGTGCCAGCAGCTTGGCCGGGGGGGGGCCCCCAGAGACCCAGTACTTC.

V and J are TRBV15 and TRBJ2-7; the D gene is possibly TRBD1 (5 bases). This CDR3 spans 14 amino acids. Germline V gene data show CDR1 as LNHNV and CDR2 as YYDKDF (reference sequence). Between the trimmed V and J ends, which lost 5 bases and 5 bases, there was a span of 16 bases. CDR3 bases: TGTGCCACCAGCCTCCGGCAGGGCGAAGACGAGCAGTACTTC. Its translation: CATSLRQGEDEQYF.

The chain joins TRBV7-8 to TRBJ2-7, with D possibly being TRBD2 (6 bases). CDR3 size: 14 residues. The V end was cut by 5 bases, the J end by 2 bases, with 13 bases between. Germline V gives CDR1 SGHVS, CDR2 FQNEAQ. As DNA, the CDR3 is TGTGCCAGCAGCCCACCTCGGGAGACCTACGAGCAGTACTTC. This sequence encodes CASSPPRETYEQYF.

This clone was counted between two and nine times. J is TRBJ2-7 and V is TRBV19, with D maybe TRBD2 (6 bases). This CDR3 has 15 amino acids. Trimming shortened V by 3 bases and J by 1 base, and 13 bases separated the two germline ends. Germline V gene sequence: CDR1 LNHDA, CDR2 SQIVND (reference sequence). The CDR3 coding sequence is TGTGCCAGTAGTATTTCAGGGAGGCTGTCCTACGAGCAGTACTTC. Encoded protein: CASSISGRLSYEQYF.

There are a few counts of this clone. The chain links TRBV5-1 to TRBJ1-1; unclear D gene. CDR1 SGHRS and CDR2 YFSETQ come from the germline V gene. Trimming shortened V by 1 base and J by 2 bases, and 9 bases separated the two germline ends. This CDR3 contains 14 residues. The CDR3 is CASSLNRKNTEAFF. CDR3 in DNA: TGCGCCAGCAGCTTGAACAGAAAAAACACTGAAGCTTTCTTT.

J is TRBJ2-7 and V is TRBV6-5; 7 bases are shared with TRBD2. The germline V gene has CDR1 MNHEY and CDR2 SVGAGI. This CDR3 comprises 13 residues. With V trimmed by 6 bases and J by 6 bases, 8 bases remained unmatched. CDR3 nucleotide sequence: TGTGCCAGCAGGCTGGACGGGGGGTTCGAGCAGTACTTC. Amino acid sequence: CASRLDGGFEQYF.

The gene calls are TRBV27 and TRBJ2-3; D gene unclear. Trimming left V 0 bases short and J 2 bases short, with 6 bases between. The germline gives CDR1 MNHEY, CDR2 SMNVEV (reference sequence). The CDR3 totals 14 residues. The CDR3 reads CASSLSRLTDTQYF. The DNA of the CDR3 is TGTGCCAGCAGTTTATCGAGGCTCACAGATACGCAGTATTTT.

The chain employs TRBV2 and TRBJ2-7; unclear D gene. V was trimmed by 0 bases and J by 4 bases, leaving 13 bases between them. Germline V gene lookup returns CDR1 SNHLY and CDR2 FYNNEI. The CDR3 sequence is 15 residues long. The CDR3 loop reads CASSEAPPLLYEQYF. CDR3 nucleotides: TGTGCCAGCAGTGAAGCCCCCCCACTTTTATACGAGCAGTACTTC.